A selection of T cell receptor beta chains follows, all from one sample in a study of Tregs in tolerant kidney transplant recipients. Sequencing was performed with immunoSEQ multiplex PCR; in TCRdb, only in-frame clones are kept and a portion is missing. The sample carries about 87,000 clones, roughly 93% recorded once. The sample consisted of CD4+ T cells from blood, taken before the transplant. These receptors all stem from a human donor who received a combined kidney and bone marrow transplant. Both conserved end residues are part of each CDR3. D genes are given only for firm matches. Clone size appears in some rows only: once, few, many, or a class for an expanded clone.

>TRBD1|TRBJ1-1|NA|TRBV4-2
CASSQGDRQDTEAFF
TGTGCCAGCAGCCAGGGGGACAGACAAGACACTGAAGCTTTCTTT
>NA|TRBJ2-7|NA|TRBV14
CASSITYEQYF
TGTGCCAGCAGCATTACCTACGAGCAGTACTTC
>NA|TRBJ2-2|NA|TRBV5-1
CASSLGQPNTGELFF
TGCGCCAGCAGCTTGGGACAGCCGAACACCGGGGAGCTGTTTTTT
>TRBD1|TRBJ2-1|NA|TRBV10-2
CASTGTEPYNEQFF
TGCGCCAGCACCGGGACAGAACCCTACAATGAGCAGTTCTTC
>NA|TRBJ2-2|NA|TRBV11-2
CASSLRAVDTGELFF
TGTGCCAGCAGCCTCAGGGCAGTGGACACCGGGGAGCTGTTTTTT
>TRBD1|TRBJ2-5|NA|TRBV7-6
CASSFGTVEETQYF
TGTGCCAGCAGCTTCGGGACAGTAGAAGAGACCCAGTACTTC
>TRBD1|TRBJ2-5|NA|TRBV7-2
CASSLFGTGDQETQYF
TGTGCCAGCAGCTTATTCGGGACAGGTGACCAAGAGACCCAGTACTTC
>TRBD1|TRBJ1-4|few|TRBV2
CATKTGMREKLFF
TGTGCCACCAAGACAGGGATGCGTGAAAAACTGTTTTTT
>TRBD2|TRBJ2-7|NA|TRBV27
CASSRKQGAWTSGRVPYEQYF
TGTGCCAGCAGTCGGAAACAGGGGGCTTGGACTAGCGGGAGAGTCCCCTACGAGCAGTACTTC
>TRBD2|TRBJ2-1|NA|TRBV5-4
CASSLGLAGVNEQFF
TGTGCCAGCAGCCTCGGACTAGCGGGAGTTAATGAGCAGTTCTTC
>NA|TRBJ1-3|once|TRBV9
CASSVAPLDGSGNTIYF
TGTGCCAGCAGCGTAGCCCCGTTAGATGGCTCTGGAAACACCATATATTTT
>NA|TRBJ2-7|NA|TRBV15
CATSREQGPLRGYEQYF
TGTGCCACCAGCAGAGAACAGGGCCCCCTCCGTGGCTACGAGCAGTACTTC
>NA|TRBJ1-2|NA|TRBV6-5
CASRRPGDNYGYTF
TGTGCCAGCAGAAGGCCAGGGGATAACTATGGCTACACCTTC
>NA|TRBJ1-2|NA|TRBV5-1
CASSLGLGDNYGYTF
TGCGCCAGCAGCTTGGGGCTCGGGGATAACTATGGCTACACCTTC
>NA|TRBJ2-1|NA|TRBV2
CASTGGLYNEQFF
TGTGCCAGCACGGGGGGCCTATACAATGAGCAGTTCTTC
>NA|TRBJ2-7|NA|TRBV5-1
CASSFLTGPTYEQYF
TGCGCCAGCAGCTTTCTGACAGGTCCTACCTACGAGCAGTACTTC
>NA|TRBJ2-5|NA|TRBV7-9
CASSRPRTVLQETQYF
TGTGCCAGCAGCCGGCCCAGGACAGTTCTTCAAGAGACCCAGTACTTC
>NA|TRBJ2-2|NA|TRBV19
CASSNGGLHTGELFF
TGTGCCAGTAGTAACGGGGGGCTTCACACCGGGGAGCTGTTTTTT
>TRBD1|TRBJ1-4|NA|TRBV5-1
CASSFSPRQGANEKLFF
TGCGCCAGCAGTTTTTCCCCCCGCCAGGGGGCGAATGAAAAACTGTTTTTT
>NA|TRBJ2-7|once|TRBV14
CASSQGQISYEQYF
TGTGCCAGCAGCCAAGGCCAGATTTCCTACGAGCAGTACTTC
>TRBD1|TRBJ1-1|NA|TRBV6-1
CASSEEWGQGGEAFF
TGTGCCAGCAGTGAAGAATGGGGACAGGGCGGTGAAGCTTTCTTT
>NA|TRBJ2-1|NA|TRBV7-3
CASSVGHSSYNEQFF
TGTGCCAGCAGCGTAGGACACAGCTCCTACAATGAGCAGTTCTTC
>NA|TRBJ1-6|NA|TRBV28
CASRTSGALIRNSPLHF
TGTGCCAGCAGAACTTCAGGGGCGTTAATACGTAATTCCCCCCTCCACTTT
>NA|TRBJ2-5|NA|TRBV5-4
CASSLLQGRETQYF
TGTGCCAGCAGCTTGCTTCAGGGTAGAGAGACCCAGTACTTC
>TRBD1|TRBJ1-4|NA|TRBV7-2
CASSARQGLRDNEKLFF
TGTGCCAGCAGCGCTCGACAGGGGCTAAGGGACAATGAAAAACTGTTTTTT
>NA|TRBJ1-2|NA|TRBV7-8
CASSPETGYGYTF
TGTGCCAGCAGCCCAGAGACAGGCTATGGCTACACCTTC
>TRBD1|TRBJ2-1|NA|TRBV12-5
CASGLGTGDNSYNEQFF
TGTGCTAGTGGTTTGGGGACAGGTGATAACTCCTACAATGAGCAGTTCTTC
>TRBD2|TRBJ2-7|NA|TRBV7-9
CASSSGLGANEQYF
TGTGCCAGCAGCTCAGGACTAGGGGCCAACGAGCAGTACTTC
>NA|TRBJ1-2|NA|TRBV20-1
CSANYNYGYTF
TGCAGTGCTAACTATAACTATGGCTACACCTTC
>NA|TRBJ1-1|NA|TRBV2
CASRGRTADTEAFF
TGTGCCAGCAGGGGGAGGACGGCGGACACTGAAGCTTTCTTT
>NA|TRBJ2-7|NA|TRBV11-3
CASSISDEQYF
TGTGCCAGCAGCATATCGGACGAGCAGTACTTC
>NA|TRBJ2-7|NA|TRBV4-1
CASSQDLILRQGGNEQYF
TGCGCCAGCAGCCAAGATCTAATCCTGCGGCAGGGTGGCAACGAGCAGTACTTC
>TRBD2|TRBJ2-2|NA|TRBV7-3
CASSLQSGRDTGELFF
TGTGCCAGCAGCTTACAAAGCGGGAGAGACACCGGGGAGCTGTTTTTT
>NA|TRBJ2-1|NA|TRBV5-6
CASSLVDGYEQFF
TGTGCCAGCAGCTTGGTCGACGGGTATGAGCAGTTCTTC
>TRBD2|TRBJ2-5|once|TRBV6-5
CASSSLGLAGLETQYF
TGTGCCAGCAGTTCCCTCGGACTAGCGGGGTTAGAGACCCAGTACTTC
>NA|TRBJ1-5|NA|TRBV7-2
CASSLDRVGQPQHF
TGTGCCAGCAGCTTAGACAGGGTGGGACAGCCCCAGCATTTT
>TRBD1|TRBJ1-2|NA|TRBV6-5
CASSRTRRGDGYTF
TGTGCCAGCAGTCGCACCCGCAGGGGGGACGGCTACACCTTC
>TRBD2|TRBJ2-3|NA|TRBV6-1
CASSEGTSGGDTQYF
TGTGCCAGCAGTGAGGGGACTAGCGGGGGGGATACGCAGTATTTT
>TRBD2|TRBJ2-3|NA|TRBV9
CASSVGLDGYLSGGTQYF
TGTGCCAGCAGCGTGGGACTAGACGGATATTTGTCCGGCGGAACGCAGTATTTT
>TRBD2|TRBJ2-2|NA|TRBV5-4
CASSPGTSGSGELFF
TGTGCCAGCAGCCCGGGGACTAGCGGGTCCGGGGAGCTGTTTTTT
>NA|TRBJ2-6|NA|TRBV7-3
CASSSLGAGANVLTF
TGTGCCAGCAGCTCCCTCGGGGCTGGGGCCAACGTCCTGACTTTC
>TRBD1|TRBJ2-6|NA|TRBV7-9
CASSLAGTGRSGANVLTF
TGTGCCAGCAGCTTAGCCGGGACAGGGCGTTCTGGGGCCAACGTCCTGACTTTC
>NA|TRBJ2-2|NA|TRBV11-3
CASSLRNYVENTGELFF
TGTGCCAGCAGCTTGAGAAACTATGTCGAGAACACCGGGGAGCTGTTTTTT
>TRBD1|TRBJ1-5|NA|TRBV7-2
CASSARTGFNQPQHF
TGTGCCAGCAGCGCCCGGACAGGATTCAATCAGCCCCAGCATTTT
>NA|TRBJ2-5|NA|TRBV28
CASSSRPGGKQETQYF
TGTGCCAGCAGCTCACGCCCAGGAGGGAAACAAGAGACCCAGTACTTC
>NA|TRBJ1-2|NA|TRBV4-2
CASSQDLDKKGYTF
TGTGCCAGCAGCCAAGATCTGGACAAGAAGGGCTACACCTTC
>NA|TRBJ2-7|NA|TRBV7-9
CASSLVPRYEQYF
TGTGCCAGCAGCTTAGTTCCGCGCTACGAGCAGTACTTC
>NA|TRBJ1-1|NA|TRBV7-9
CASSFKGVMSTEAFF
TGTGCCAGCAGCTTTAAGGGGGTGATGTCCACTGAAGCTTTCTTT
>NA|TRBJ1-4|NA|TRBV21-1
CASSNPPRQPQNEKLFF
TGTGCCAGCAGCAACCCACCACGACAGCCTCAAAATGAAAAACTGTTTTTT
>TRBD2|TRBJ2-1|NA|TRBV11-3
CASSPRLAGGHNEQFF
TGTGCCAGCAGCCCGAGACTAGCGGGAGGTCACAATGAGCAGTTCTTC
>TRBD2|TRBJ2-1|NA|TRBV28
CASSLTSGGYNEQFF
TGTGCCAGCAGTTTAACCAGCGGGGGTTACAATGAGCAGTTCTTC
>TRBD2|TRBJ2-7|NA|TRBV5-1
CASSLTGGDYEQYF
TGCGCCAGCAGCTTGACGGGAGGGGACTACGAGCAGTACTTC
>NA|TRBJ2-5|NA|TRBV11-1
CASSLGALETQYF
TGTGCCAGCAGCTTGGGGGCCCTGGAGACCCAGTACTTC
>TRBD1|TRBJ1-2|NA|TRBV30
CAWSRVWGGDRGFGGYTF
TGTGCCTGGAGCCGCGTGTGGGGGGGGGACAGGGGGTTCGGAGGCTACACCTTC
>TRBD1|TRBJ1-6|NA|TRBV5-1
CASSPQDRGNNSPLHF
TGCGCCAGCAGCCCCCAGGACAGGGGGAATAATTCACCCCTCCACTTT